This TCR beta chain appears in the sequencing data of a study of vaccination effects on CD4 cells after COVID-19 (dated by TCRdb to the early 2020s). Regarding the complete study: Participants received two doses of either the BNT162b2 or the mRNA-1273 mRNA SARS-CoV-2 vaccine. SARS-CoV-2 spike-specific CD4+ TCR repertoires from before and after mRNA vaccination were compared in COVID-19 convalescent patients and in infection-naive vaccine recipients. A total of 10 COVID-19 convalescent patients and 4 SARS-CoV-2-naive healthy vaccine recipients were included in the full study. Cultures from other donors in the study were sequenced using the Oncomine TCR Beta short-read assay on an Illumina iSeq 100. What the study reported, not specific to this receptor: Marked clonal contraction was observed in both infection-induced and vaccine-induced clones at late post-vaccination timepoints, consistent with waning T cell responses. The study was limited by a small number of convalescent patients, and early post-infection timepoints were lacking. Among healthy vaccine recipients, nearly all vaccine-induced clones were SARS-CoV-2 mono-reactive, and just 1 of 255 was cross-reactive with common cold coronaviruses.

This clone showed up just once. Its antigen is unknown. No much larger clonotype is one base removed from it; base qualities were not supplied. The receptor library was made with the immunoSEQ multiplex PCR assay. TCR beta CDR3 sequencing was performed on DNA from the cultured, isolated CD4+ T cells. The authors processed their data as follows. Non-productive TCR sequences were removed and reads were trimmed to the CDR3 region, keeping CDR3s of at least 7 amino acids. Antigen-specific clonotypes were identified with the MANAFEST web app by comparing expansion in peptide wells against reference cultures. To be called positive, a clone needed expansion at FDR<0.05 compared with the reference and with all other wells, an odds ratio greater than 5, and a frequency greater than 0.1% in two replicate wells. A clonotype was called cross-reactive if it was significantly expanded both in SARS-CoV-2 spike wells and in at least one common cold coronavirus spike condition. CDR3 similarity was assessed by Levenshtein distance using the stringdist R package, and unrooted trees were constructed with ape in R 3.6.1. TCRdb limited this immuneACCESS table to in-frame rearrangements with V and J called. A share of clones is missing; checked studies link under half to unresolved V genes, and the rest is unexplained. The D gene and trimming were derived from the DNA, and the V and J assignments and clone size from that table. For this sample the table gives about 31,000 clones, of which around 70% were detected only once. The ten biggest clones cover around 30% of the sample.

Taken from the germline V gene, the CDR1 and CDR2 loops are KGHSH and LQKENI. From the cysteine through the phenylalanine, the CDR3 covers 22 amino acids. Just CDR3 DNA is preserved here, 66 bases in frame from base 1. V is trimmed back by 0 bases and J by 1 base, and the junction contains 20 bases that no gene match accounts for. In the ViraFEST assay, PBMC were stimulated with viral peptide pools, and antigen-specific CD4+ T cell clonotypes were then identified by expansion using TCR sequencing. After around 11 days of culture, CD4+ T cells were isolated with the EasySep CD4+ T cell isolation kit. The absence of prior SARS-CoV-2 infection in healthy vaccine recipients was confirmed by negative nucleocapsid antibodies before and after vaccination. Approximately 2 million PBMC per well were cultured in IMDM with approximately 5% human AB serum, 9 to 10 IU/ml IL-2 and gentamicin, plus 10 ug/ml peptides. On days 3 and 7, half of the culture medium was replaced with fresh IL-2-containing medium. Unless noted otherwise, every peptide stimulation condition was grown in triplicate wells. Using Ficoll-Paque Plus gradient centrifugation, PBMC were separated from whole blood and then either used fresh or cryopreserved at -140C. The overlapping peptide pools covered the spike proteins of SARS-CoV-2 and of the common cold coronaviruses HCoV-NL63, HCoV-OC43 and HCoV-229E. Genomic DNA was extracted from cultured CD4+ T cells with the QIAamp micro DNA kit.

The receptor's source is a human donor who received a COVID-19 vaccine. This sample comprised CD4+ T cells from PBMCs cultured with HCoV-229E spike peptides, obtained before COVID-19 vaccination. What this sample's cell subset or site label stands for: HCoV-229E spike overlapping peptide pool stimulation. Recombination connected TRBV18 to TRBJ1-3; 8 central nucleotides agree with TRBD1. The CDR3 region reads CASSPPIFSQGENWRSGNTIYF. The DNA is TGTGCCAGCTCACCACCGATCTTTTCACAGGGGGAAAATTGGAGATCTGGAAACACCATATATTTT. The variable domain in full, with residues beyond the CDR3 obtained from the reference TRBV18 and TRBJ1-3 genes, is NAGVMQNPRHLVRRRGQEARLRCSPMKGHSHVYWYRQLPEEGLKFMVYLQKENIIDESGMPKERFSAEFPKEGPSILRIQQVVRGDSAAYFCASSPPIFSQGENWRSGNTIYFGEGSWLTVV.